A selection of T cell receptor beta chains follows, all from one sample in a study of blood T cell repertoires in COVID-19. Assay used: immunoSEQ multiplex PCR; TCRdb lists only in-frame clones, some missing. The data hold fewer than 300,000 clones, with more than 75% observed a single time. The sequenced sample consisted of peripheral blood. These receptor sequences come from a woman aged 40 to 50 who had recovered from COVID-19. Each CDR3 is given with its conserved first and last residue. Each record gives: clone size, V gene, CDR3 length, J gene, CDR3 protein. Size tells how often a clone was seen (once, few, many) or the class of an expanded clone, and some rows leave it out.

once	TRBV7-3	15	TRBJ2-2	CASSYLGRNTGELFF
once	TRBV10-3	16	TRBJ2-5	CAIKTGDGGPQETQYF
.	TRBV4-1	19	TRBJ2-7	CASSQISGRAGRGADEQYF
.	TRBV7-9	14	TRBJ1-1	CASSPGGVNTEAFF
.	TRBV24-1	13	TRBJ1-2	CATSDRALGGYTF
.	TRBV27	15	TRBJ1-3	CASSLYGSSGNTIYF
.	TRBV6-1	15	TRBJ2-7	CASSEVGGSPWEQYF
once	TRBV5-6	18	TRBJ1-4	CASSLVFGRRRDSEKLFF
.	TRBV19	18	TRBJ2-7	CASSIRWVAAGVSYEQYF
.	TRBV5-1	17	TRBJ2-3	CASSLEGLAGGTDTQYF
.	TRBV4-2	16	TRBJ2-5	CASSQGGLVGQETQYF
.	TRBV27	15	TRBJ2-1	CASSPGEARYNEQFF
.	TRBV9	14	TRBJ2-7	CASSVGTAPYEQYF
once	TRBV10-3	18	TRBJ2-3	CATATSGRGETSTDTQYF
once	TRBV28	16	TRBJ2-3	CASSLSASGASDTQYF
.	TRBV7-9	15	TRBJ1-2	CASSLVETGTYGYTF
.	TRBV14	15	TRBJ2-7	CASSHPAGLGYEQYF
.	TRBV18	14	TRBJ2-1	CASSPRQGAGEQFF
.	TRBV4-1	15	TRBJ1-1	CASSHPGQGEWSAFF
once	TRBV6-5	16	TRBJ1-3	CASSYGLTASGNTIYF
.	TRBV7-3	16	TRBJ2-2	CASSLSGAPGPGELFF
.	TRBV19	15	TRBJ1-1	CASRHYRAGDTEAFF
.	TRBV2	13	TRBJ2-3	CASSPPPGDTQYF
once	TRBV5-6	15	TRBJ1-5	CASSLEGRSNQPQHF
once	TRBV6-5	14	TRBJ1-1	CASSPRGPGTEAFF
.	TRBV30	16	TRBJ2-3	CAWSASLHSGTDTQYF
.	TRBV6-5	14	TRBJ2-5	CASSYRGSGMSQYF
once	TRBV11-3	12	TRBJ1-1	CASSRDTYGAFF
once	TRBV18	13	TRBJ1-2	CASSPGLDYGYTF
.	TRBV2	15	TRBJ2-1	CASSEGGGPWNEQFF
.	TRBV10-2	16	TRBJ2-5	CASSGGLAGGIETQYF
.	TRBV19	14	TRBJ1-2	CASSPRRGNYGYTF
.	TRBV6-5	15	TRBJ2-3	CASSNRGPSTDTQYF